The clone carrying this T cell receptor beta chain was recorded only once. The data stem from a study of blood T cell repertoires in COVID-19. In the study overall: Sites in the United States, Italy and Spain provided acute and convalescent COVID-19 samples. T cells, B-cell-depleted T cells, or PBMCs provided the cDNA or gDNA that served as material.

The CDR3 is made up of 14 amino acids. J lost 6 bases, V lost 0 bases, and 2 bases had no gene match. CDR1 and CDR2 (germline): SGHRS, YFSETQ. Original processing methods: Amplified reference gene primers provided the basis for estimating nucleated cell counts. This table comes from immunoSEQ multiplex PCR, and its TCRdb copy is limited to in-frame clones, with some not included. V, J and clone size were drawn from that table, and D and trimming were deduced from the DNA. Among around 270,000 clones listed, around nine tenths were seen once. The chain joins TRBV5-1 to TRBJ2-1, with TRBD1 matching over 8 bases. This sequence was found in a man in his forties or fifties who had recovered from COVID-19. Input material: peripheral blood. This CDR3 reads CASSLEDRANEQFF. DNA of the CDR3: TGCGCCAGCAGCTTGGAGGACAGGGCCAATGAGCAGTTCTTC. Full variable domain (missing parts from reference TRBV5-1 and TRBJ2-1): KAGVTQTPRYLIKTRGQQVTLSCSPISGHRSVSWYQQTPGQGLQFLFEYFSETQRNKGNFPGRFSGRQFSNSRSEMNVSTLELGDSALYLCASSLEDRANEQFFGPGTRLTVL.